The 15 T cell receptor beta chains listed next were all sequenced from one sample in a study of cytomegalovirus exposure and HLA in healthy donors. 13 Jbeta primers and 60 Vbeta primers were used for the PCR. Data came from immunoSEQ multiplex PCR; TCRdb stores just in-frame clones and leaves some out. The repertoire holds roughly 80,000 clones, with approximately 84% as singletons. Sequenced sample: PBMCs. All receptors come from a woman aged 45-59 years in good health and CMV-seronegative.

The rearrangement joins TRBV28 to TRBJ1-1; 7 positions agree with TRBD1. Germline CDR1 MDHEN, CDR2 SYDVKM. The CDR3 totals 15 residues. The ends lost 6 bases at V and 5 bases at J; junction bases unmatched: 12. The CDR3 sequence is CASRSFDRVVTEAFF. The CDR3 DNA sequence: TGTGCCAGCAGATCATTCGACAGGGTCGTAACTGAAGCTTTCTTT.

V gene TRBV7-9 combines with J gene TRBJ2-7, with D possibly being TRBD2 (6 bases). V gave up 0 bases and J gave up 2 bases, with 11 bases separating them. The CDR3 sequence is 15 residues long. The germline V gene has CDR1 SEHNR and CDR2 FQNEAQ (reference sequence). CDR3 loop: CASSLASGTPYEQYF. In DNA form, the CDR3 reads TGTGCCAGCAGCTTAGCTAGCGGCACCCCCTACGAGCAGTACTTC.

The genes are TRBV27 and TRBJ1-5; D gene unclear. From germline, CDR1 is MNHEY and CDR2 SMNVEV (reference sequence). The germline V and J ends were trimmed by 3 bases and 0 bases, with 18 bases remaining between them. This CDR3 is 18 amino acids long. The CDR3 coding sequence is TGTGCCAGCAGTTTTTCGGGGTCTGGGATTTTTAGCAATCAGCCCCAGCATTTT. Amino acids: CASSFSGSGIFSNQPQHF.

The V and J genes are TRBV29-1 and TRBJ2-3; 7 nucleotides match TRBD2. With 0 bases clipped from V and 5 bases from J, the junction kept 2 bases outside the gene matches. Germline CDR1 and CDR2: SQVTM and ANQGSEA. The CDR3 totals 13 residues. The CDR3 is CSVEDRGVDTQYF. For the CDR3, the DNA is TGCAGCGTTGAAGATCGGGGGGTAGATACGCAGTATTTT.

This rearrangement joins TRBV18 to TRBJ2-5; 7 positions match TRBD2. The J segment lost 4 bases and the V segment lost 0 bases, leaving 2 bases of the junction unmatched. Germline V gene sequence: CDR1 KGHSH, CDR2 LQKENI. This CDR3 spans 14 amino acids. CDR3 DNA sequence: TGTGCCAGCTCACCACCGACTAGCCGAGAGACCCAGTACTTC. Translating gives CASSPPTSRETQYF.

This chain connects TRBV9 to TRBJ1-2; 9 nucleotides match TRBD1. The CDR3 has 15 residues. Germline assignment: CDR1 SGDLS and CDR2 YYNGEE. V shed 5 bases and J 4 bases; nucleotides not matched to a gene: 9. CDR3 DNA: TGTGCCAGCAGTGACGGACAGGGGATGTCCTATGGCTACACCTTC. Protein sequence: CASSDGQGMSYGYTF.

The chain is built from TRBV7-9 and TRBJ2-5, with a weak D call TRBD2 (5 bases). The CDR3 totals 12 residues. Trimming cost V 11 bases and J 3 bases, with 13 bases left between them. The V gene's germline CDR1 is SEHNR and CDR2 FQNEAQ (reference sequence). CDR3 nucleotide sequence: TGTGCCGGCGCCCGGGGAGAAGAGACCCAGTACTTC. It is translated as CAGARGEETQYF. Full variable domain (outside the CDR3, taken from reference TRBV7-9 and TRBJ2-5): DTGVSQNPRHKITKRGQNVTFRCDPISEHNRLYWYRQTLGQGPEFLTYFQNEAQLEKSRLLSDRFSAERPKGSFSTLEIQRTEQGDSAMYLCAGARGEETQYFGPGTRLLVL.

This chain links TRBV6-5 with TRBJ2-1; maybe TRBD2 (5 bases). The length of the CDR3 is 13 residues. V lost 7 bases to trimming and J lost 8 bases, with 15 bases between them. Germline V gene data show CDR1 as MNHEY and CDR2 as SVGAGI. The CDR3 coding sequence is TGTGCCAGCACTCACAGTGTTAGCGATGAGCAGTTCTTC. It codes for CASTHSVSDEQFF.

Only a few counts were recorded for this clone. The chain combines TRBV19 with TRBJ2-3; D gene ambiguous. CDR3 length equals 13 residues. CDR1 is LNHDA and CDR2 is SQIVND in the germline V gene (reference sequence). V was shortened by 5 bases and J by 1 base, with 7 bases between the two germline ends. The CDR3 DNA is TGTGCCAGTAGTTTCCGGGGCACAGATACGCAGTATTTT. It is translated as CASSFRGTDTQYF.

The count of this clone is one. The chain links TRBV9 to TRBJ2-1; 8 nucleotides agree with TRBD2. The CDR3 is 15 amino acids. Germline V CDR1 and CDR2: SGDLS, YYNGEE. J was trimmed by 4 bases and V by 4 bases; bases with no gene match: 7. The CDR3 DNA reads TGTGCCAGCAGCCCACGCCAGCGGGGGTACAATGAGCAGTTCTTC. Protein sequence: CASSPRQRGYNEQFF.

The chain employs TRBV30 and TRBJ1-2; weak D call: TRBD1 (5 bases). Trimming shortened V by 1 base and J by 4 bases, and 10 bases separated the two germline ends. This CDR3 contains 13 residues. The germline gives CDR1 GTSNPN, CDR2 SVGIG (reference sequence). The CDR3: CAWSAGKVYGYTF. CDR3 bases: TGTGCCTGGAGTGCAGGGAAGGTCTATGGCTACACCTTC. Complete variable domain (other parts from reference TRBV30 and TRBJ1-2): SQTIHQWPATLVQPVGSPLSLECTVEGTSNPNLYWYRQAAGRGLQLLFYSVGIGQISSEVPQNLSASRPQDRQFILSSKKLLLSDSGFYLCAWSAGKVYGYTFGSGTRLTVV.

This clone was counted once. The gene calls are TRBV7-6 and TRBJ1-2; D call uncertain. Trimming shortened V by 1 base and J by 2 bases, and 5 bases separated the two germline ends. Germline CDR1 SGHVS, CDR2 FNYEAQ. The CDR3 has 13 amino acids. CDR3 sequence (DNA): TGTGCCAGCAGCTTAGAGCAAAACTATGGCTACACCTTC. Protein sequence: CASSLEQNYGYTF.

CDR3 in amino acids: CASSSRTALNEQYF. DNA for the CDR3: TGTGCCAGCAGCTCTCGGACTGCGCTTAACGAGCAGTACTTC. J is TRBJ2-7 and V is TRBV5-4, with a possible D match to TRBD2 (5 bases). Trimming removed 3 bases at V and 5 bases at J, with 15 bases between. CDR1 SGHNT and CDR2 YYREEE come from the germline V gene (reference sequence). The CDR3 consists of 14 residues.

The CDR3: CASSLGGSRGGTDTQYF. Written as DNA, the CDR3 is TGTGCCAGCAGCTTAGGTGGAAGCAGGGGAGGCACAGATACGCAGTATTTT. V usage is TRBV13 and J usage is TRBJ2-3; D is perhaps TRBD1 (6 bases). The CDR3 runs 17 residues. The V gene's germline CDR1 is PRHDT and CDR2 FYEKMQ (reference sequence). V was pared by 0 bases and J by 1 base, with 14 bases between.

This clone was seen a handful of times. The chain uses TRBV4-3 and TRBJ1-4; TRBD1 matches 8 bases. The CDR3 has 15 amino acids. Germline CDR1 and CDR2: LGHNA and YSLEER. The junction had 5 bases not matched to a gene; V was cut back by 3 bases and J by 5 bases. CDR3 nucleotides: TGCGCCAGCAGCCAGGACGGGACAGGAAATGAAAAACTGTTTTTT. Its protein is CASSQDGTGNEKLFF.